This entry lists 15 T cell receptor beta chains sequenced from one sample in a study of blood T cells in healthy people across ages (dated by TCRdb to the mid-2010s). Libraries were constructed by 5' RACE. Data came from an Illumina HiSeq 2500. The second PCR ran for about 6 to 12 cycles and used a J-beta primer mix along with a sample-barcoded 5' primer. TCRdb handled the public reads itself, with Q25 trimming in fastp and clone calling in MiXCR, and kept productive beta chains. Records with the same CDR3 protein are collapsed into one entry carrying the most frequent genes and DNA. The sample includes about 800,000 distinct CDR3 sequences, with around a quarter observed a single time. The ten largest clones capture approximately 4% of the sample. This sample also belongs to another study, concerning T cells of mothers and their children.

Sequencing input: blood. The receptors derive from a boy under 18 in good health.

The CDR3 DNA follows: TGCAGTGCTAGACTCTGGGATACGCAGTATTTT. Translated, it gives CSARLWDTQYF. The chain employs TRBV20-1 and TRBJ2-3; no definite D call. The germline V and J ends were trimmed by 2 bases and 6 bases, with 6 bases remaining between them. The CDR3 extends over 11 amino acids. Germline lookup yields CDR1 DFQATT and CDR2 SNEGSKA (reference sequence).

V is TRBV3-1 and J is TRBJ2-7; TRBD2 matches 10 bases. The CDR3 extends over 13 amino acids. Losses at the gene ends were 0 bases for V and 9 bases for J; bases not matched to a gene: 2. Germline CDR1 reads LGHDT; CDR2 reads YNNKEL (reference sequence). The CDR3 here is CASSQDPSGGQYF. The CDR3 nucleotides are TGTGCCAGCAGCCAAGACCCTAGCGGGGGGCAGTACTTC.

This clonotype came up a few times. V is TRBV19 and J is TRBJ1-2; 7 bases line up with TRBD1. The CDR3 runs to 13 residues. The germline V gene has CDR1 LNHDA and CDR2 SQIVND (reference sequence). Trimming took 4 bases from V and 8 from J; bases not matched to a gene: 7. The CDR3 here is CASSTWDRGGYTF. DNA for the CDR3: TGTGCCAGTAGTACTTGGGACAGAGGCGGCTACACCTTC.

The chain has TRBV29-1 and TRBJ2-1; D uncertain. The end of the DNA is better explained by TRBJ2-7, so the J call may be wrong. The CDR3 length is 12 residues. Germline assignment: CDR1 SQVTM and CDR2 ANQGSEA. In DNA form, the CDR3 reads TGCAGCGTTGGTGGAACTACCTACGAGCAGTACTTC. This translates into CSVGGTTYEQYF.

The rearrangement links TRBV7-2 to TRBJ2-1; TRBD2 matches at 11 bases. The CDR3 spans 20 residues. Germline V gene lookup returns CDR1 SGHTA and CDR2 FQGNSA. Trimming took 3 bases from V and 6 from J; bases not matched to a gene: 19. CDR3 DNA sequence: TGTGCCAGCAGCTTCGCATATCCGGGACTAGCGGTTACAGTCTCCAATGAGCAGTTCTTC. This translates into CASSFAYPGLAVTVSNEQFF.

This sequence joins TRBV21-1 and TRBJ2-3. TRBV21-1 is a documented pseudogene. This CDR3 is 15 amino acids long. DNA for the CDR3: TGTGCCAGCATGCCCAAAGCGCATAGCACAGATACGCAGTATTTT. Residues: CASMPKAHSTDTQYF.

The CDR3 sequence is CASSIGYRGSNQPQHF. In nucleotides, the CDR3 is TGTGCCAGTAGTATTGGCTACCGGGGTAGCAATCAGCCCCAGCATTTT. V is TRBV19 and J is TRBJ1-5, with D unresolved. V was clipped by 3 bases and J by 0 bases, with 12 bases between them. This CDR3 contains 16 residues. Germline CDR1 reads LNHDA; CDR2 reads SQIVND (reference sequence).

This clonotype showed up just a few times. This chain uses TRBV6-6 with TRBJ1-2; TRBD1 matches 9 bases. V gave up 2 bases and J gave up 6 bases; unmatched junction bases: 7. Germline loops: CDR1 MNHNY, CDR2 SVGAGI (reference sequence). The CDR3 sequence is 15 residues long. CDR3 sequence reads: CASSYPEQGADGYTF. CDR3 sequence (DNA): TGTGCCAGCAGTTACCCCGAACAGGGGGCCGATGGCTACACCTTC.

This clonotype was recorded at least ten times. The genes are TRBV11-2 and TRBJ1-6; 9 bases are shared with TRBD1. The V gene's germline CDR1 is SGHAT and CDR2 FQNNGV. CDR3 length equals 15 residues. The junction had 6 bases not matched to a gene; V was cut back by 5 bases and J by 7 bases. The CDR3 DNA follows: TGTGCCAGCAGCACCTCCGGGACAGGGAATTCACCCCTCCACTTT. It specifies CASSTSGTGNSPLHF. Full variable domain (remainder filled in from reference TRBV11-2 and TRBJ1-6): EAGVAQSPRYKIIEKRQSVAFWCNPISGHATLYWYQQILGQGPKLLIQFQNNGVVDDSQLPKDRFSAERLKGVDSTLKIQPAKLEDSAVYLCASSTSGTGNSPLHFGNGTRLTVT.

The V and J genes are TRBV20-1 and TRBJ2-1; D may be TRBD2 (5 bases). TRBJ2-5 explains the end of the DNA better; the J call may be wrong. The germline V gene has CDR1 DFQATT and CDR2 SNEGSKA (reference sequence). The CDR3 is 12 amino acids. DNA for the CDR3: TGCAGCCTTGAGCGGACCCAAGAGACCCAGTACTTC. Translated: CSLERTQETQYF.

The chain employs TRBV7-9 and TRBJ2-5; D ambiguous. V lost 0 bases to trimming and J lost 11 bases, with 10 bases between them. Germline V gives CDR1 SEHNR, CDR2 FQNEAQ (reference sequence). The CDR3 length is 12 residues. The CDR3 DNA reads as TGTGCCAGCAGCTTAGCTATGGCGGTGCAGTACTTC. Translating gives CASSLAMAVQYF.

This clonotype was seen only a few times. J is TRBJ1-3 and V is TRBV27; maybe TRBD1 (6 bases). Per germline, CDR1 MNHEY and CDR2 SMNVEV (reference sequence). This CDR3 has 16 amino acids. The germline V and J ends were trimmed by 8 bases and 0 bases, with 17 bases remaining between them. The DNA for the CDR3 is TGTGCCAGCGAATACAGGGCTGAGGGCTCTGGAAACACCATATATTTT. Amino acids: CASEYRAEGSGNTIYF.

The chain employs TRBV6-2 or TRBV6-3 and TRBJ2-2; 7 nucleotides align to TRBD1. The V and J ends lost 11 bases and 2 bases, in that order; junction bases with no gene match: 5. Per the germline V gene, CDR1 is MNHEY and CDR2 is SVGEGT. CDR3 length equals 13 residues. In DNA form, the CDR3 reads TGTGCCGGCCAGGGGGTAAACACCGGGGAGCTGTTTTTT. This encodes CAGQGVNTGELFF.

This clonotype has just a few counts. The rearrangement uses TRBV15 and TRBJ2-7, with 9 bases aligning to TRBD1. CDR1 and CDR2 (germline): LNHNV, YYDKDF (reference sequence). The CDR3 totals 14 residues. Unmatched junction bases numbered 3, after V lost 3 bases and J lost 3 bases. The CDR3 reads CATSRDRGGYEQYF. The CDR3 DNA reads as TGTGCCACCAGCAGGGACAGGGGTGGCTACGAGCAGTACTTC.

The sample holds a few counts of this clonotype. The rearrangement uses TRBV7-2 and TRBJ1-3; D not certain. V lost 3 bases to trimming and J lost 2 bases, with 11 bases between them. CDR1 SGHTA and CDR2 FQGNSA come from the germline V gene. There are 15 residues in the CDR3. This CDR3 is CASSLGGRTGNTIYF. CDR3 DNA sequence: TGTGCCAGCAGCTTGGGCGGACGGACTGGAAACACCATATATTTT.